What follows are 3 T cell receptor beta chains derived from one specimen sequenced in a study of shared clonotypes between healthy human individuals. Clones were read by immunoSEQ multiplex PCR, and TCRdb kept only the in-frame ones, dropping some. The sample gives approximately 2.5 million clones, 93% of which show up once; 0.36% is in the top ten. Specimen: naive CD4+ T cells from PBMCs. Subset reported: CD45RA+ positively selected. The receptor source for this set is a man aged 18-30 years in good health. Some clones in this sample may be carry-over from other donors' samples.

The genes are TRBV6-4 and TRBJ2-3, with 7 nucleotides matching TRBD2. Losses at the gene ends were 0 bases for V and 5 bases for J; bases not matched to a gene: 5. The germline V gene has CDR1 MRHNA and CDR2 SNTAGT. The CDR3 has 15 residues. The CDR3 coding sequence is TGTGCCAGCAGTGACTCGCGGGAGAGGGAAGATACGCAGTATTTT. Translated: CASSDSREREDTQYF.

This clone was observed a single time. The chain joins TRBV28 to TRBJ2-7, with 11 bases fitting TRBD1. Losses at the gene ends were 5 bases for V and 5 bases for J; bases not matched to a gene: 8. The CDR3 sequence is 15 residues long. CDR1 and CDR2 from the germline V gene are MDHEN and SYDVKM. CDR3 bases: TGTGCCAGCAGTCTTTCGGGACAGGGGGACAACGAGCAGTACTTC. This codes for CASSLSGQGDNEQYF.

This chain joins TRBV5-1 and TRBJ2-7; D not resolved. Trimming removed 0 bases at V and 1 base at J, with 14 bases between. The CDR3 is made up of 16 amino acids. Germline V CDR1 and CDR2: SGHRS, YFSETQ. The CDR3 here is CASSLGPGILSYEQYF. CDR3 DNA sequence: TGCGCCAGCAGCTTGGGCCCGGGTATTTTGTCCTACGAGCAGTACTTC.